The rows below give T cell receptor beta chains drawn from one sample of a study of blood T cell repertoires in COVID-19. Using immunoSEQ multiplex PCR, the repertoire was profiled, and TCRdb retains in-frame clones only, with some absent. The data contain 110,000 to 150,000 clones, 80% of them singletons. Sequencing was performed on peripheral blood. The origin of the receptors is a woman aged 50 to 60 with acute or convalescent COVID-19. Each CDR3 is given with its conserved first and last residue. Not every row has a clone size; where given, it reads once, few, many or a size class.

13	TRBJ1-2	few	TRBV20-1	CSASVDPPYGYTF
14	TRBJ1-2	.	TRBV2	CASSGTGGPYGYTF
13	TRBJ1-1	.	TRBV7-2	CASSRGTGERAFF
16	TRBJ1-5	few	TRBV27	CASSPGQGLWNQPQHF
13	TRBJ2-5	.	TRBV7-2	CASSLLAEETQYF
13	TRBJ2-1	.	TRBV11-1	CASSRGTVNEQFF
15	TRBJ2-7	few	TRBV2	CASSEVSASSYEQYF
14	TRBJ1-2	.	TRBV6-5	CASRVGQKIYGYTF
18	TRBJ1-1	.	TRBV28	CASKPNRGGKSMNTEAFF
14	TRBJ2-1	.	TRBV5-6	CASSQGTSFDEQFF
12	TRBJ2-1	.	TRBV27	CASSPTYNEQFF
13	TRBJ2-7	.	TRBV29-1	CSVHQEGAGTRYF
13	TRBJ1-5	.	TRBV6-5	CASTRQGDQPQHF
16	TRBJ2-2	.	TRBV11-2	CASKRLAGVNTGELFF